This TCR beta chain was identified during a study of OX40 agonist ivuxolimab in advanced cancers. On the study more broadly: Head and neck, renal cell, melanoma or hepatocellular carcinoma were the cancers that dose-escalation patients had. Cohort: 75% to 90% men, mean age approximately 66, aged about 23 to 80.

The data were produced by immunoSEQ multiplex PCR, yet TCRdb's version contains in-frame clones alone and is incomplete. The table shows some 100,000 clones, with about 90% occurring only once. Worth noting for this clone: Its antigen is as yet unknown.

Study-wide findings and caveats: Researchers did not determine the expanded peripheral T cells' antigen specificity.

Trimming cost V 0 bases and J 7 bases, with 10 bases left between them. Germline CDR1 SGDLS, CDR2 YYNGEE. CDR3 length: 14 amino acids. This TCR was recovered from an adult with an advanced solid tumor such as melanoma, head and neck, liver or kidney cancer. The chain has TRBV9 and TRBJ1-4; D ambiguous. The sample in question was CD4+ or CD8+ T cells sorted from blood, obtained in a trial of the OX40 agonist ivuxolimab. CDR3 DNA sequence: TGTGCCAGCAGCGTAGCCGGGCTTGCTGAAAAACTGTTTTTT. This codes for CASSVAGLAEKLFF. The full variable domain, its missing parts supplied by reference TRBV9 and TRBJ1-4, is DSGVTQTPKHLITATGQRVTLRCSPRSGDLSVYWYQQSLDQGLQFLIQYYNGEERAKGNILERFSAQQFPDLHSELNLSSLELGDSALYFCASSVAGLAEKLFFGSGTQLSVL.